This entry is about one TCR beta chain. It lacks a known antigen. No much larger clone is present one base from it, and per-base qualities are unavailable. CDR1 and CDR2 were assigned from the germline V gene as SGHRS and YFSETQ. Trimming takes 1 base off V and 5 bases off J; junction bases not matched to a gene: 6. Counted from cysteine to phenylalanine, this CDR3 has 14 amino acids. Only CDR3 DNA is held: 42 bases, read in frame from base 1. The entry originates in a study of technical replicates of blood from a handful of donors (TCRdb year 2017). Receptors were amplified or captured by the immunoSEQ multiplex PCR assay. Drawn from immuneACCESS, this table holds only the in-frame rearrangements with V and J called that TCRdb kept. Clones are partly lost; checked studies trace under half to an unresolved V gene and leave the rest unexplained. The sample table lists fewer than 95,000 clones, around 90% of them with a count of one. The biggest ten clones account for 0.2% to 0.25% of the sample.

Here the chain combines TRBV5-1 and TRBJ2-7, with TRBD2 identical over 7 junction bases. Material: T cells isolated from PBMCs. This receptor was identified in a human donor in good health. At the DNA level, the sequence is TGCGCCAGCAGCTTGCGCGGGAGATTGGACGAGCAGTACTTC. It codes for CASSLRGRLDEQYF. Reference TRBV5-1 and TRBJ2-7 proteins supply the regions before and after the CDR3; the full variable domain is: KAGVTQTPRYLIKTRGQQVTLSCSPISGHRSVSWYQQTPGQGLQFLFEYFSETQRNKGNFPGRFSGRQFSNSRSEMNVSTLELGDSALYLCASSLRGRLDEQYFGPGTRLTVT.